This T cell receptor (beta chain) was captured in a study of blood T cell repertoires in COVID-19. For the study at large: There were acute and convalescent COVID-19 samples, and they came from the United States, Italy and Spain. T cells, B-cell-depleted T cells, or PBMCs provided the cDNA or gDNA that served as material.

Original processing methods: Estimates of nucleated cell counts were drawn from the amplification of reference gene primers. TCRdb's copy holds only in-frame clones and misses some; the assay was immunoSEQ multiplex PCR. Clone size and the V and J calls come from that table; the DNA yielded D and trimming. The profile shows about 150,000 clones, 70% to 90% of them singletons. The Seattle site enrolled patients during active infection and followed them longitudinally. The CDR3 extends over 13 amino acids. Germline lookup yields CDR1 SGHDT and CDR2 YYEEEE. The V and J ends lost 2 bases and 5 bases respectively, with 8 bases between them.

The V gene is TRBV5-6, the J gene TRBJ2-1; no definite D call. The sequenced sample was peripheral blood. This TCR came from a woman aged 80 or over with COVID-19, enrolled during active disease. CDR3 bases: TGTGCCAGCAGCTTCGGGTTGGACAATGAGCAGTTCTTC. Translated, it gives CASSFGLDNEQFF.